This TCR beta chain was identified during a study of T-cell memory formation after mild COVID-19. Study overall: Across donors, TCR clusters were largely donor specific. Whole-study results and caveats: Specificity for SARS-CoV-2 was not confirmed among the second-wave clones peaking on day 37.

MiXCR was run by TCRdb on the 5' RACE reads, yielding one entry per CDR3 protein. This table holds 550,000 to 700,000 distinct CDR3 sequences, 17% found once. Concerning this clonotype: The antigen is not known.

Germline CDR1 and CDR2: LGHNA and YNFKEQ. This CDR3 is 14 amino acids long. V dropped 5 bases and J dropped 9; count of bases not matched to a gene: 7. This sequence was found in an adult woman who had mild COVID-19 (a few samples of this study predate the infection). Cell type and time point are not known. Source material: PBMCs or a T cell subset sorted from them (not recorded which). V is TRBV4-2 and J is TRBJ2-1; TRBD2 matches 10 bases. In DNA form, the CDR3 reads TGTGCCAGCAGCAGGGGACTAGCGACGGGTGAGCAGTTCTTC. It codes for CASSRGLATGEQFF.